This T cell receptor (beta chain) came from a study of cytomegalovirus exposure and HLA in healthy donors. The germline V gene encodes CDR1 MGHRA and CDR2 YSYEKL. The CDR3 is 15 residues long. V dropped 4 bases and J dropped 2; count of bases not matched to a gene: 6. By frequency in the sample, this clone is medium-sized. As yet, its antigen is unknown. Distinct nucleotide sequences in the sample also encode this CDR3. Study outcomes and limitations: For TCR beta chains, V- and J-gene trimming was later linked to a missense DCLRE1C variant.

PCR used 60 Vbeta primers and 13 Jbeta primers. Sequencing used immunoSEQ multiplex PCR; TCRdb keeps in-frame clones, though not all of them. The sample holds more than 85,000 clones, about 73% seen once. V is TRBV4-1 and J is TRBJ2-7, with 9 nucleotides matching TRBD2. The receptor was isolated from a woman between 50 and 59 years old in good health and CMV-seropositive. The material sequenced was PBMCs. This CDR3 reads CASSLSAGGPYEQYF. The CDR3 DNA follows: TGCGCCAGCAGCCTATCAGCGGGAGGCCCCTACGAGCAGTACTTC.